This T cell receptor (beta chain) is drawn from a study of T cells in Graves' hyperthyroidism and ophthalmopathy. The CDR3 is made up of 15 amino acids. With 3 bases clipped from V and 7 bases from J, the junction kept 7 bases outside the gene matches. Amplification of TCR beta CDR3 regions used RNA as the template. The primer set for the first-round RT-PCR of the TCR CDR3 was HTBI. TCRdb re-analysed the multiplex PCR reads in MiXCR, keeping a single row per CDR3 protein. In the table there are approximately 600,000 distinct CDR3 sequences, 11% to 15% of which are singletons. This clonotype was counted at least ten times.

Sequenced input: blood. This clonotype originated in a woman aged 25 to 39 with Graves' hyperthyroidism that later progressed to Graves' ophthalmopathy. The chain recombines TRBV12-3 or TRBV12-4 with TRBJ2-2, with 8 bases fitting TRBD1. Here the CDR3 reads CASSLGQDYCGELFF. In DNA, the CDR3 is TGTGCCAGCAGTTTGGGACAGGATTATTGCGGGGAGCTGTTTTTT.